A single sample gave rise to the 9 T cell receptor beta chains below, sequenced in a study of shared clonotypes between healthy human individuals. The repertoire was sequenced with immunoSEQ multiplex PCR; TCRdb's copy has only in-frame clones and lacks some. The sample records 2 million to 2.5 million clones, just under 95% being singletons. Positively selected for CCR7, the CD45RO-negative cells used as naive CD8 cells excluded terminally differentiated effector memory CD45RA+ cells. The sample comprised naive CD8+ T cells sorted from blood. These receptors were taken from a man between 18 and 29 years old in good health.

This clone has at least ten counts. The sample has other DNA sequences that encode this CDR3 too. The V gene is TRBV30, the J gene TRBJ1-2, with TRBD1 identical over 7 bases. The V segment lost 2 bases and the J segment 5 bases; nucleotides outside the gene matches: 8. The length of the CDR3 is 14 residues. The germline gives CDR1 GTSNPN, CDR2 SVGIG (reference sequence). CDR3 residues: CAWSLGTASYGYTF. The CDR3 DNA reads TGTGCCTGGAGTTTGGGGACAGCTAGTTATGGCTACACCTTC.

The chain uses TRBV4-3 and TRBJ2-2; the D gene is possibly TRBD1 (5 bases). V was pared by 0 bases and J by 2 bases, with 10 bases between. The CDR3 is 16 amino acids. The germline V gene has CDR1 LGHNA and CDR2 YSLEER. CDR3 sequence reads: CASSQDFQGNTGELFF. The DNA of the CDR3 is TGCGCCAGCAGCCAAGATTTTCAGGGAAACACCGGGGAGCTGTTTTTT.

This CDR3 is CASSPTGANTEAFF. CDR3 DNA: TGTGCCAGCAGCCCGACAGGGGCGAACACTGAAGCTTTCTTT. This chain uses TRBV5-5 with TRBJ1-1, with 8 positions matching TRBD1. Germline V CDR1 and CDR2: SGHKS, YYEKEE (reference sequence). This CDR3 is 14 amino acids long. With V trimmed by 4 bases and J by 1 base, 3 bases remained unmatched.

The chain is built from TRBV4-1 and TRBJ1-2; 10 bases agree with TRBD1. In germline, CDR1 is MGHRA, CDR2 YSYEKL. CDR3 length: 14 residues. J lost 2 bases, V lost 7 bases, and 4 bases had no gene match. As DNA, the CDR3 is TGCGCCAGCAACCCGGGACAGGGGAACTATGGCTACACCTTC. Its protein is CASNPGQGNYGYTF.

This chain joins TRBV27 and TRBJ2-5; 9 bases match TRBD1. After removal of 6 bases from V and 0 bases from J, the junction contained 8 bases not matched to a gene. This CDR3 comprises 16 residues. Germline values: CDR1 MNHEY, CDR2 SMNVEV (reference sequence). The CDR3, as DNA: TGTGCCAGCAGACTAGGGACAGGGCCGTACCAAGAGACCCAGTACTTC. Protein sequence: CASRLGTGPYQETQYF.

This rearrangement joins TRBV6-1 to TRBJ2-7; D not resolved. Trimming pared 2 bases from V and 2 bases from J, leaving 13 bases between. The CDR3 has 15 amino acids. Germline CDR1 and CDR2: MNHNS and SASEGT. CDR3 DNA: TGTGCCAGCAGTGAATTTGAAGGGTCTACCTACGAGCAGTACTTC. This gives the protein CASSEFEGSTYEQYF.

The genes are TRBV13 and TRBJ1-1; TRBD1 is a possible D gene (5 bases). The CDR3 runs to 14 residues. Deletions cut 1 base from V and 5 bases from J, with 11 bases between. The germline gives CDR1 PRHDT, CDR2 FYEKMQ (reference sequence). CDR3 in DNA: TGTGCCAGCAGCTTAGAACAGGTTGGGACTGAAGCTTTCTTT. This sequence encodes CASSLEQVGTEAFF.

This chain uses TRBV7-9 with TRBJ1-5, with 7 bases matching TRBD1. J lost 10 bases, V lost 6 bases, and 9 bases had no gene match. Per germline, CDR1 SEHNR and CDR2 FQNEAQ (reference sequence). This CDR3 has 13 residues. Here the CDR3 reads CASSRDSVVPQHF. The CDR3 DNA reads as TGTGCCAGCAGTCGGGACAGCGTTGTACCCCAGCATTTT. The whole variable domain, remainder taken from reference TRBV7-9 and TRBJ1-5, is DTGVSQNPRHKITKRGQNVTFRCDPISEHNRLYWYRQTLGQGPEFLTYFQNEAQLEKSRLLSDRFSAERPKGSFSTLEIQRTEQGDSAMYLCASSRDSVVPQHFGDGTRLSIL.

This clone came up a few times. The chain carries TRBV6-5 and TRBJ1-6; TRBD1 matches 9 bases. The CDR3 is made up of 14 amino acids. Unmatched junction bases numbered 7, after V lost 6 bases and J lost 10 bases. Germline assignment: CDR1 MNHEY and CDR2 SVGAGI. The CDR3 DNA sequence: TGTGCCAGCAGCTGGACAGGGGCGAGCTCACCCCTCCACTTT. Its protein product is CASSWTGASSPLHF.